The clone carrying this T cell receptor beta chain appeared many times. As to time point: pre-sensitization, week 0. The treatment here: therapeutic diphenylcyclopropenone sensitization with weekly scalp DPC. CDR3 length: 14 residues. Germline trimming cut 3 bases from V and 2 bases from J; bases unmatched to any gene: 5. In germline, CDR1 is SQVTM, CDR2 ANQGSEA. The record originates from a study of human T cells and chemical hapten exposure. One entry per CDR3 protein results from TCRdb running MiXCR on the RACE reads. This sample has under 400,000 distinct CDR3 sequences, with 5.1% found just once. The J gene is TRBJ2-7, the V gene TRBV29-1; TRBD1 matches at 9 bases. The source was whole blood, collected in connection with sensitization to the hapten diphenylcyclopropenone (DPC). This clonotype was sampled from a woman aged 50 to 60 with alopecia areata. Some clones in this sample may be carry-over from other donors' samples. As DNA, the CDR3 is TGCAGCGTTGAGCTGGACAGGGGTCCCTACGAGCAGTACTTC. This translates into CSVELDRGPYEQYF.